Listed below are T cell receptor beta chains from one sample, sequenced in a study of cytomegalovirus exposure and HLA in healthy donors. The method was immunoSEQ multiplex PCR; TCRdb's version includes in-frame clones alone and lacks a portion of them. The sample holds about 36,000 clones, more than 60% seen once. The sequenced sample consisted of PBMCs. These receptors all come from a man aged 30-40 years in good health and CMV-seronegative. The CDR3 runs from the conserved cysteine through the conserved F or W. Each record gives: CDR3 protein, clone size, V gene, J gene. Part of the rows lack a size; the others show once, few, many or a class for expanded clones.

CDR3aa: CASSPPGREEGEQYF
abundance: NA
v_gene: TRBV18
j_gene: TRBJ2-7

CDR3aa: CASSLVGSPYEQYF
abundance: NA
v_gene: TRBV7-8
j_gene: TRBJ2-7

CDR3aa: CASSQVVLNEQFF
abundance: NA
v_gene: TRBV4-1
j_gene: TRBJ2-1

CDR3aa: CASSQDRGSGDPGTQYF
abundance: once
v_gene: TRBV4-1
j_gene: TRBJ2-5

CDR3aa: CASSYGPGGGEKLFF
abundance: few
v_gene: TRBV6-6
j_gene: TRBJ1-4

CDR3aa: CASISPSQPQHF
abundance: NA
v_gene: TRBV28
j_gene: TRBJ1-5

CDR3aa: CASSLGSSTDTQYF
abundance: NA
v_gene: TRBV7-9
j_gene: TRBJ2-3

CDR3aa: CSVEGGDRNTEAFF
abundance: NA
v_gene: TRBV29-1
j_gene: TRBJ1-1

CDR3aa: CSVMDRVDTGELFF
abundance: NA
v_gene: TRBV29-1
j_gene: TRBJ2-2

CDR3aa: CASSYWAGGRTDTQYF
abundance: once
v_gene: TRBV6-5
j_gene: TRBJ2-3

CDR3aa: CSVDSWGKTGGYEQYF
abundance: NA
v_gene: TRBV29-1
j_gene: TRBJ2-7

CDR3aa: CASSLSRRGLITEAFF
abundance: NA
v_gene: TRBV7-2
j_gene: TRBJ1-1

CDR3aa: CASRSGQSTYGYTF
abundance: NA
v_gene: TRBV6-5
j_gene: TRBJ1-2

CDR3aa: CASSVFPGGGNQPQHF
abundance: few
v_gene: TRBV6-1
j_gene: TRBJ1-5

CDR3aa: CASSISGTAGSGAQHF
abundance: NA
v_gene: TRBV7-2
j_gene: TRBJ1-5

CDR3aa: CASSLNFQGQLNTEAFF
abundance: NA
v_gene: TRBV7-6
j_gene: TRBJ1-1

CDR3aa: CATSRDRGNSPLHF
abundance: NA
v_gene: TRBV15
j_gene: TRBJ1-6

CDR3aa: CASSDFRQPQHF
abundance: NA
v_gene: TRBV10-2
j_gene: TRBJ1-5

CDR3aa: CARGGVREQYF
abundance: NA
v_gene: TRBV27
j_gene: TRBJ2-7

CDR3aa: CASSQRGAGGAGNTIYF
abundance: NA
v_gene: TRBV4-3
j_gene: TRBJ1-3

CDR3aa: CAGAGQGIRDTQYF
abundance: NA
v_gene: TRBV2
j_gene: TRBJ2-3

CDR3aa: CASSQGQGYQETQYF
abundance: NA
v_gene: TRBV14
j_gene: TRBJ2-5

CDR3aa: CASSSTGTGDYEQYF
abundance: NA
v_gene: TRBV11-3
j_gene: TRBJ2-7

CDR3aa: CASSYSSFRVGELFF
abundance: NA
v_gene: TRBV6-5
j_gene: TRBJ2-2

CDR3aa: CASSSRQGVNYGYTF
abundance: NA
v_gene: TRBV6-5
j_gene: TRBJ1-2

CDR3aa: CSVETGNSNQPQHF
abundance: NA
v_gene: TRBV29-1
j_gene: TRBJ1-5

CDR3aa: CASSYTNEQFF
abundance: NA
v_gene: TRBV5-1
j_gene: TRBJ2-1

CDR3aa: CASRPLGGRAGPGAEAFF
abundance: NA
v_gene: TRBV28
j_gene: TRBJ1-1

CDR3aa: CASSRIVQGIQYLKNTEAFF
abundance: NA
v_gene: TRBV4-1
j_gene: TRBJ1-1

CDR3aa: CASSTGHDEQYF
abundance: NA
v_gene: TRBV28
j_gene: TRBJ2-7

CDR3aa: CASSKTGNTEAFF
abundance: NA
v_gene: TRBV11-1
j_gene: TRBJ1-1

CDR3aa: CASSPEADYGYTF
abundance: few
v_gene: TRBV21-1
j_gene: TRBJ1-2

CDR3aa: CASSFRASSSNQPQHF
abundance: once
v_gene: TRBV28
j_gene: TRBJ1-5

CDR3aa: CASSLGFGGLTEAFF
abundance: few
v_gene: TRBV5-1
j_gene: TRBJ1-1

CDR3aa: CASSGDRGGGYGYTF
abundance: NA
v_gene: TRBV6-5
j_gene: TRBJ1-2

CDR3aa: CASSYRGNTEAFF
abundance: NA
v_gene: TRBV6-5
j_gene: TRBJ1-1

CDR3aa: CASSFGESANEKLFF
abundance: NA
v_gene: TRBV7-2
j_gene: TRBJ1-4

CDR3aa: CASSRGSSTDTQYF
abundance: NA
v_gene: TRBV6-4
j_gene: TRBJ2-3

CDR3aa: CASSAQGGDNSPLHF
abundance: NA
v_gene: TRBV6-5
j_gene: TRBJ1-6

CDR3aa: CASSFAQGENGYTF
abundance: NA
v_gene: TRBV5-1
j_gene: TRBJ1-2